A single sample is the source of the 14 T cell receptor beta chains below, sequenced in a study of post-analysis software for immune sequencing data. General study findings and limits: In patients, 4 to 6 TRBV segments were more frequent than in controls, with TRBV5-6, TRBV5-1 and TRBV20-1 among them.

Unique molecular identifiers were built into the TCR beta cDNA libraries. TCRdb reprocessed the PCR reads via MiXCR and lists one record per CDR3 protein. The sample lists roughly 400,000 distinct CDR3 sequences, about 39% occurring once. Their antigens remain unidentified. Sequences were obtained from blood. The receptors stem from a girl aged 2 to 10 with multiple sclerosis.

The chain uses TRBV10-2 and TRBJ2-7; D may correspond to TRBD1 or TRBD2 (5 bases each). The CDR3 covers 16 residues. Trimming stripped 3 bases from V and 2 bases from J, with 17 bases between. Germline values: CDR1 WSHSY, CDR2 SAAADI. CDR3 residues: CASSDHPGRCTYEQYF. DNA for the CDR3: TGCGCCAGCAGTGACCACCCGGGACGATGCACCTACGAGCAGTACTTC.

This clonotype was seen once. One end of the junction is discordant with germline, which a read error may explain. This sequence joins TRBV29-1 and TRBJ2-1, with D uncertain. This CDR3 is 10 amino acids long. Germline CDR1 and CDR2: SQVTM and ANQGSEA. CDR3 coding DNA: TGCAGCGTTGGTGTTAATGAGCAGGTCTTC. This translates into CSVGVNEQVF.

This clonotype was counted a few times. This chain connects TRBV28 to TRBJ2-5; 7 nucleotides agree with TRBD1. The CDR3 contains 14 residues. With V trimmed by 4 bases and J by 1 base, 3 bases remained unmatched. CDR1 and CDR2 (germline): MDHEN, SYDVKM. The CDR3 DNA reads as TGTGCCAGCAGTTCGGGACAGACCCAAGAGACCCAGTACTTC. Amino acid sequence: CASSSGQTQETQYF.

This chain links TRBV7-2 with TRBJ2-3; the D is unclear. CDR3 length: 13 residues. Trimming left V 2 bases short and J 3 bases short, with 6 bases between. The germline V gene encodes CDR1 SGHTA and CDR2 FQGNSA. CDR3 sequence: CASSLIRTDTQYF. DNA for the CDR3: TGTGCCAGCAGCTTAATCAGGACAGATACGCAGTATTTT.

The genes are TRBV28 and TRBJ1-5; no reliable D call. Trimming took off 4 bases at V and 6 bases at J, with 7 bases between the two ends. The CDR3 consists of 12 residues. Germline V gives CDR1 MDHEN, CDR2 SYDVKM. This CDR3 reads CASSWEAQPQHF. DNA for the CDR3: TGTGCCAGCAGTTGGGAGGCTCAGCCCCAGCATTTT. The variable domain in full, with the rest retrieved from reference TRBV28 and TRBJ1-5, is DVKVTQSSRYLVKRTGEKVFLECVQDMDHENMFWYRQDPGLGLRLIYFSYDVKMKEKGDIPEGYSVSREKKERFSLILESASTNQTSMYLCASSWEAQPQHFGDGTRLSIL.

V and J are TRBV4-1 and TRBJ1-2; D is possibly TRBD1 (5 bases). Trimming removed 4 bases from V and 2 bases from J, with 14 bases in between. CDR1 is MGHRA, CDR2 YSYEKL, per germline. The CDR3 runs to 15 residues. CDR3 nucleotides: TGCGCCAGCAGCCTACCAGAAGGGGCCAACTATGGCTACACCTTC. This codes for CASSLPEGANYGYTF.

The chain uses TRBV11-1 and TRBJ2-5; 9 bases map to TRBD1. The germline gives CDR1 SGHAT, CDR2 FQDESV (reference sequence). The CDR3 has 15 amino acids. Trimming took 4 bases from V and 2 from J; bases not matched to a gene: 5. The CDR3 sequence: CASSSLGQGQETQYF. As DNA, the CDR3 is TGTGCCAGCAGCTCCCTGGGACAGGGACAAGAGACCCAGTACTTC.

This clonotype appeared a few times. This rearrangement joins TRBV7-9 to TRBJ2-7; 11 bases map to TRBD1. There are 16 residues in the CDR3. Trimming cost V 0 bases and J 3 bases; bases outside gene matches: 4. In germline, CDR1 is SEHNR, CDR2 FQNEAQ (reference sequence). This CDR3 is CASSLAPGQGGYEQYF. In nucleotides, the CDR3 is TGTGCCAGCAGCTTAGCCCCGGGACAGGGGGGCTACGAGCAGTACTTC. Looking up the rest from reference TRBV7-9 and TRBJ2-7 gives the full variable domain: DTGVSQNPRHKITKRGQNVTFRCDPISEHNRLYWYRQTLGQGPEFLTYFQNEAQLEKSRLLSDRFSAERPKGSFSTLEIQRTEQGDSAMYLCASSLAPGQGGYEQYFGPGTRLTVT.

Note on this clonotype: Sequence at one end of the junction differs from germline and may be a read error. CDR3 sequence reads: CASSPGTGDEKLFF. Written as DNA, the CDR3 is TGTGCCAGCTCACCCGGGACGGGCGATGAAAAACTGTTTTTT. V is TRBV5-1 and J is TRBJ1-4; the D gene is possibly TRBD1 (5 bases). This CDR3 has 14 amino acids. From germline, CDR1 is SGHRS and CDR2 YFSETQ.

This rearrangement joins TRBV5-1 to TRBJ2-5; weak D call: TRBD2 (5 bases). CDR1 SGHRS and CDR2 YFSETQ come from the germline V gene. Trimming took 3 bases from V and 4 from J, leaving 16 bases between them. The CDR3 spans 15 residues. The CDR3 loop is CASSSRPPGRETQYF. For the CDR3, the DNA is TGCGCCAGCAGCTCCCGACCCCCGGGAAGAGAGACCCAGTACTTC.

Only a few counts were recorded for this clonotype. The chain has TRBV10-3 and TRBJ2-5; TRBD1 is a possible D gene (6 bases). The CDR3 is 13 residues long. From germline, CDR1 is ENHRY and CDR2 SYGVKD. Trimming left V 0 bases short and J 5 bases short, with 7 bases between. For the CDR3, the DNA is TGTGCCATCAGTGAGTCGAGGGGGGAGACCCAGTACTTC. Its protein product is CAISESRGETQYF.

The chain is built from TRBV5-1 and TRBJ1-5; possible D gene TRBD1, 5 bases. This CDR3 has 17 amino acids. V was shortened by 0 bases and J by 2 bases, with 15 bases between the two germline ends. Germline V gives CDR1 SGHRS, CDR2 YFSETQ. The CDR3 DNA sequence: TGCGCCAGCAGCTTGGGGGTCGGGGACTGGGGCAATCAGCCCCAGCATTTT. This translates into CASSLGVGDWGNQPQHF.

This clonotype was recorded only once. The junction does not match germline at one end; this may be a read error. This chain links TRBV6-6 with TRBJ2-7; the match to TRBD2 covers 8 bases. Germline V lookup: CDR1 MNHNY, CDR2 SVGAGI (reference sequence). The CDR3 totals 15 residues. CDR3: CASSYLGGASYVQYF. CDR3 DNA: TGTGCCAGCAGTTACCTCGGGGGGGCATCCTACGTGCAGTACTTC.

The rearrangement links TRBV12-3 or TRBV12-4 to TRBJ1-6, with a possible D match to TRBD1 (6 bases). The V end was cut by 5 bases, the J end by 7 bases, with 15 bases between. This CDR3 is built from 15 residues. CDR3 DNA: TGTGCCAGCAGTCTCCAGGACAGCAGGAATTCACCCCTCCACTTT. Residues: CASSLQDSRNSPLHF.